Listed below are T cell receptor beta chains from one sample, sequenced in a study of a mutant IDH1 vaccine in newly diagnosed glioma. These receptors have no identified antigens. Assay: immunoSEQ multiplex PCR; the TCRdb copy retains only in-frame clones and omits some. The sample carries about 32,000 clones, roughly four fifths recorded once. The sequencing here drew on PBMCs, taken from a glioma patient whose treatment included an IDH1 peptide vaccine. These receptors were taken from a woman under 30 with glioma. Each CDR3 is given with its conserved first and last residue. A D gene is named only where the DNA matches it firmly. Only some rows state a clone size, as once, few, many or a class for expanded clones.

cdr3_length	clone_size	v_call	j_call	d_call	cdr3_nt	cdr3_aa
13	NA	TRBV11-1	TRBJ2-2	NA	TGTGCCAGCAGCTTAGGGGCAGCCGGGGAGCTGTTTTTT	CASSLGAAGELFF
16	NA	TRBV18	TRBJ1-3	NA	TGTGCCAGCTCACCACCGACGGGCCCCCAGGGAAACACCATATATTTT	CASSPPTGPQGNTIYF
16	NA	TRBV19	TRBJ1-4	TRBD1	TGTGCCAGTAATTCTGTGGCCGGGACAGGCTTGCAAAAACTGTTTTTT	CASNSVAGTGLQKLFF
14	NA	TRBV2	TRBJ1-1	NA	TGTGCCAGCAAGAGAGAAGGGATGAACACTGAAGCTTTCTTT	CASKREGMNTEAFF
13	NA	TRBV13	TRBJ1-1	NA	TGTGCCAGCAGCCCCCCGGGGGGAAAGTCAGCTTTCTTT	CASSPPGGKSAFF
15	NA	TRBV28	TRBJ2-3	NA	TGTGCCAGCAGTGAAGATAAAGCGATCACAGATACGCAGTATTTT	CASSEDKAITDTQYF
12	NA	TRBV14	TRBJ2-1	NA	TGTGCCAGCAGATGGGACTGGGGTGAGCAGTTCTTC	CASRWDWGEQFF
14	NA	TRBV4-2	TRBJ2-7	NA	TGTGCCAGCAGCCAAGGTGAGAGGGAAGGGGAGCAGTACTTC	CASSQGEREGEQYF
16	NA	TRBV10-3	TRBJ2-6	NA	TGTGCCATCAGTGTTGGACAGATCTCTGGGGCCAACGTCCTGACTTTC	CAISVGQISGANVLTF
14	NA	TRBV9	TRBJ2-7	TRBD1	TGTGCCAGCAGCCGAACGGACAGGGTATACGAGCAGTACTTC	CASSRTDRVYEQYF
13	NA	TRBV7-2	TRBJ2-7	NA	TGTGCCAGCAGCCCGCCATCCACCTACGAGCAGTACTTC	CASSPPSTYEQYF
12	NA	TRBV6-5	TRBJ1-3	NA	TGTGCCAGCAGCCAGGGTGGGAGCACCATATATTTT	CASSQGGSTIYF
14	NA	TRBV6-6	TRBJ2-3	NA	TGTGCCAGCAGACGCGGGCCAGAAACAGATACGCAGTATTTT	CASRRGPETDTQYF
16	NA	TRBV7-9	TRBJ1-5	TRBD1	TGTGCCAGCAGCTTCACAGGGGGCCGTCGCAATCAGCCCCAGCATTTT	CASSFTGGRRNQPQHF
14	NA	TRBV7-9	TRBJ2-5	NA	TGTGCCAGCAGCCCCCTTTCCTACCAAGAGACCCAGTACTTC	CASSPLSYQETQYF
13	NA	TRBV30	TRBJ2-5	NA	TGTGCCTGGAGTGGGGGGCGCGGGGAGACCCAGTACTTC	CAWSGGRGETQYF
14	NA	TRBV18	TRBJ1-1	NA	TGTGCCAGCTCACCCCCGGGCAGGGACACTGAAGCTTTCTTT	CASSPPGRDTEAFF
14	NA	TRBV6-6	TRBJ1-1	NA	TGTGCCAGCAGTTTATGGGGCTCAAACACTGAAGCTTTCTTT	CASSLWGSNTEAFF
16	NA	TRBV9	TRBJ2-1	TRBD2	TGTGCCAGCACAAACTCGGGGGGCGGGAGGTCGAATGAGCAGTTCTTC	CASTNSGGGRSNEQFF
16	NA	TRBV4-2	TRBJ2-3	NA	TGTGCCAGCAGCCAAGGGAGGGGTGTAGACACAGATACGCAGTATTTT	CASSQGRGVDTDTQYF
14	NA	TRBV11-2	TRBJ1-1	NA	TGTGCCAGCAGCTTAGGGCACGAGGGGACTGAAGCTTTCTTT	CASSLGHEGTEAFF
15	NA	TRBV19	TRBJ1-5	TRBD1	TGTGCCAGTAGTCGGGGGACAGGGAGCAATCAGCCCCAGCATTTT	CASSRGTGSNQPQHF
14	NA	TRBV7-9	TRBJ1-6	NA	TGTGCCAGCAGCTTAGCAGGGGATAATTCACCCCTCCACTTT	CASSLAGDNSPLHF
18	NA	TRBV4-1	TRBJ2-3	NA	TGCGCCAGCAGCCTCGGCCAGGGGGGGCTCTCAGCAGAGCATACGCAGTATTTT	CASSLGQGGLSAEHTQYF
16	NA	TRBV19	TRBJ1-2	NA	TGTGCCAGTATGCCCAAGGCGGGGGGGGCCGAATATGGCTACACCTTC	CASMPKAGGAEYGYTF
15	NA	TRBV14	TRBJ2-5	NA	TGTGCCAGCAGCCAAGAAACAGGGAATCTAGAGACCCAGTACTTC	CASSQETGNLETQYF
17	NA	TRBV10-3	TRBJ2-3	TRBD2	TGTGCCATCAGTGAGACCGTAGCGGGGGGGCGTTCAGATACGCAGTATTTT	CAISETVAGGRSDTQYF
16	NA	TRBV5-5	TRBJ1-4	TRBD1	TGTGCCAGCAGCAATCCCGGGACAGGGTTGGATGAAAAACTGTTTTTT	CASSNPGTGLDEKLFF
17	NA	TRBV19	TRBJ2-7	TRBD2	TGTGCCAGTAGTTTCCTCGGTGTAGCGGGGTCGACCTACGAGCAGTACTTC	CASSFLGVAGSTYEQYF
15	NA	TRBV5-8	TRBJ2-5	TRBD1	TGTGCCAGCAGCATACAAACGACAGGGCAAGAGACCCAGTACTTC	CASSIQTTGQETQYF
13	NA	TRBV10-3	TRBJ2-5	NA	TGTGCCACCAAGAACACCGCGGGGGAGACCCAGTACTTC	CATKNTAGETQYF
15	NA	TRBV19	TRBJ1-4	TRBD1	TGTGCCAGTAGTTCTACAGGGGCTAGGGGTGAAAAACTGTTTTTT	CASSSTGARGEKLFF
16	NA	TRBV27	TRBJ2-7	TRBD2	TGTGCCAGCAGTTTCCGAAAGCGGGGGGCTACCTACGAGCAGTACTTC	CASSFRKRGATYEQYF
15	few	TRBV5-6	TRBJ1-1	NA	TGTGCCAGCAGCTCCCCATCGGGGCCGAGCACTGAAGCTTTCTTT	CASSSPSGPSTEAFF
16	NA	TRBV18	TRBJ2-2	TRBD2	TGTGCCAGCTCATCTAGGACTAGCGGGAACACCGGGGAGCTGTTTTTT	CASSSRTSGNTGELFF
19	NA	TRBV5-1	TRBJ2-4	TRBD2	TGCGCCAGCAGCTTGGGGCCACTAGCGGGGGTAGACGGCAAAAACATTCAGTACTTC	CASSLGPLAGVDGKNIQYF
15	NA	TRBV6-4	TRBJ2-1	TRBD2	TGTGCCAGCAGTGACTCGTGGGAGGGCCGAAATGAGCAGTTCTTC	CASSDSWEGRNEQFF
14	NA	TRBV11-3	TRBJ2-7	NA	TGTGCCAGCAGCTTAGAGCCTGTCTCCTACGAGCAGTACTTC	CASSLEPVSYEQYF
14	NA	TRBV15	TRBJ2-7	NA	TGTGCCACCAGCAGGGGCGGGTTCTCCTACGAGCAGTACTTC	CATSRGGFSYEQYF
19	once	TRBV4-1	TRBJ2-7	TRBD1	TGCGCCAGCAGCCAACAACCGGGACAGGGGGCAACCGGAGGATACGAGCAGTACTTC	CASSQQPGQGATGGYEQYF
14	once	TRBV5-1	TRBJ1-4	NA	TGCGCCAGCAGCGGGGGGCAGGTTAATGAAAAACTGTTTTTT	CASSGGQVNEKLFF
16	NA	TRBV6-4	TRBJ2-3	TRBD2	TGTGCCAGCAGCCGAACCGGGACTAGCGGCACAGATACGCAGTATTTT	CASSRTGTSGTDTQYF
14	NA	TRBV7-9	TRBJ1-4	TRBD1	TGTGCCAGCAGCGTTGACAGGGCGGCTGAAAAACTGTTTTTT	CASSVDRAAEKLFF
16	NA	TRBV13	TRBJ1-1	NA	TGTGCCAGCAGATCGACAGATCTTCCTCCGAACACTGAAGCTTTCTTT	CASRSTDLPPNTEAFF
12	NA	TRBV4-2	TRBJ2-1	NA	TGTGCCAGCAGCCAGGGGGGCAATGAGCAGTTCTTC	CASSQGGNEQFF
14	NA	TRBV28	TRBJ1-4	NA	TGTGCCAGCAGTAGGGGGGGCCCAAATGAAAAACTGTTTTTT	CASSRGGPNEKLFF
18	NA	TRBV9	TRBJ2-6	NA	TGTGCCAGCAGCCGAACGCGGGACATTTCCTCTGGGGCCAACGTCCTGACTTTC	CASSRTRDISSGANVLTF
18	few	TRBV2	TRBJ1-5	NA	TGTGCCAGCAGGTGGGTTGGGGCTTTTGTCCTTAGCAATCAGCCCCAGCATTTT	CASRWVGAFVLSNQPQHF
14	NA	TRBV15	TRBJ1-2	NA	TGTGCCACCAGCAGGGGGGACAAGAACTATGGCTACACCTTC	CATSRGDKNYGYTF
16	NA	TRBV25-1	TRBJ1-2	TRBD1	TGTGCCAGCAGTGGTTCTTTGGGACAGGGGGCGCGGGGCTACACCTTC	CASSGSLGQGARGYTF
14	few	TRBV2	TRBJ1-6	NA	TGTGCCAGCAGCGAGGACAAGGATTGGTCACCCCTCCACTTT	CASSEDKDWSPLHF